The clone carrying this T cell receptor (beta chain) has a handful of counts. Its antigen is not known. Alongside a J-beta primer mix, a sample-barcoded 5' primer served in a second PCR lasting about 6 to 11 cycles. Tagging of each cDNA molecule was performed by a template-switch adaptor with 12 random nucleotides. TCRdb fed the 5' RACE reads into MiXCR, producing one record per CDR3 protein. The sample records around 1,500,000 distinct CDR3 sequences, roughly 30% being singletons. These data are taken from a study of blood T cells in healthy people across ages. Study-wide background: The capture of about one barcoded beta molecule per two T cells was achieved by template switching.

Extraction yielded at least 5 micrograms of total RNA per sample. V trimming: 6 bases; J trimming: 4 bases; junction bases outside the gene matches: 8. The CDR3 is 15 residues long. Study outcomes and limitations: One million T cells yielded diversity estimates that were considered underestimates.

The sequenced material came from blood. This TCR derives from a woman in her twenties or thirties in good health. V and J are TRBV12-3 or TRBV12-4 and TRBJ2-1, with TRBD2 matching over 8 bases. The CDR3 DNA reads TGTGCCAGCAGGTCGACTAGCGACGTGTACAATGAGCAGTTCTTC. Its protein is CASRSTSDVYNEQFF.